The 8 T cell receptor beta chains below were found in one sample sequenced in a study of naive and memory T cell subsets. Four PCR rounds used nested alpha and beta constant region primers plus the SP2 primer. TCRdb fed the 5' RACE reads into MiXCR, producing one record per CDR3 protein. The table shows tens of thousands of distinct CDR3 sequences, with around 8% occurring only once. TCR cDNA received a 3' ligated oligonucleotide that carried a UMI. The receptors come from a female donor in good health.

The CDR3 nucleotides read TGCGCCAGCAGCGGGGGGGGGGCTAGGGCCAACGTCCTGACTTTC. Protein product: CASSGGGARANVLTF. The chain uses TRBV5-1 and TRBJ2-6, with D perhaps matching TRBD2 (7 bases). Trimming took off 4 bases at V and 5 bases at J, with 13 bases between the two ends. This CDR3 is 15 amino acids long. Germline V gives CDR1 SGHRS, CDR2 YFSETQ.

This clonotype has a count of ten or more. The rearrangement joins TRBV29-1 to TRBJ2-2; TRBD1 matches at 9 bases. CDR1 and CDR2 from the germline V gene are SQVTM and ANQGSEA. The CDR3 is 15 amino acids. V gave up 5 bases and J gave up 5 bases; unmatched junction bases: 9. This chain's CDR3 is CSVSLLDRGTGELFF. The CDR3 nucleotides are TGCAGCGTTTCCCTCTTGGACAGGGGAACCGGGGAGCTGTTTTTT.

V and J are TRBV7-9 and TRBJ1-1; D is ambiguous. The CDR3 is 14 residues long. In germline, CDR1 is SEHNR, CDR2 FQNEAQ (reference sequence). V shed 1 base and J shed 4 bases, with 10 bases lying between them. The chain's CDR3 is CASSLGAAVTEAFF. CDR3 DNA: TGTGCCAGCAGCTTAGGTGCGGCGGTCACTGAAGCTTTCTTT.

The chain combines TRBV6-6 with TRBJ1-6; TRBD1 might be the D (6 bases). The CDR3 length is 17 residues. V lost 2 bases, J lost 8 bases, and 19 bases lay in between. The germline gives CDR1 MNHNY, CDR2 SVGAGI (reference sequence). The CDR3 coding sequence is TGTGCCAGCAGTTACCCGGGACCCTTAGGGGGTGATTCACCCCTCCACTTT. Residues: CASSYPGPLGGDSPLHF.

This clonotype was observed at least ten times. The gene calls are TRBV6-2 or TRBV6-3 and TRBJ1-1; D uncertain. This CDR3 comprises 15 residues. The germline V gene encodes CDR1 MNHEY and CDR2 SVGEGT. With 0 bases removed from V and 1 base from J, the gap between germline ends came to 9 bases. The CDR3 coding sequence is TGTGCCAGCAGTTACTCGCGGGTCAAGAACACTGAAGCTTTCTTT. It encodes CASSYSRVKNTEAFF.

The rearrangement links TRBV20-1 to TRBJ1-6; D is unclear. From germline, CDR1 is DFQATT and CDR2 SNEGSKA (reference sequence). Deletions cut 1 base from V and 8 bases from J, with 9 bases between. The length of the CDR3 is 13 residues. The CDR3 loop reads CSARGRPDSPLHF. The CDR3 DNA reads TGCAGTGCTAGAGGGAGGCCAGATTCACCCCTCCACTTT.

This clonotype was observed many times. The gene calls are TRBV7-2 and TRBJ1-2, with 7 bases that match TRBD1. This CDR3 has 13 amino acids. V was pared by 3 bases and J by 8 bases, with 6 bases of the junction left unmatched. Germline V gene data show CDR1 as SGHTA and CDR2 as FQGNSA. CDR3 region: CASSFWDSGGYTF. CDR3 DNA: TGTGCCAGCAGCTTCTGGGACAGCGGGGGCTACACCTTC. The full variable domain, completed using reference TRBV7-2 and TRBJ1-2, is GAGVSQSPSNKVTEKGKDVELRCDPISGHTALYWYRQSLGQGLEFLIYFQGNSAPDKSGLPSDRFSAERTGGSVSTLTIQRTQQEDSAVYLCASSFWDSGGYTFGSGTRLTVV.

This clonotype has only a few counts. V is TRBV5-1 and J is TRBJ2-7; 7 nucleotides align to TRBD1. Germline V CDR1 and CDR2: SGHRS, YFSETQ. V lost 4 bases to trimming and J lost 2 bases; unmatched junction nucleotides: 6. This CDR3 region has 14 residues. For the CDR3, the DNA is TGCGCCAGCAGCCGACAGGGCCCGGCCTACGAGCAGTACTTC. Its protein is CASSRQGPAYEQYF.